Listed below are T cell receptor beta chains from one sample, sequenced in a study of blood T cell repertoires in COVID-19. Libraries were prepared by immunoSEQ multiplex PCR; TCRdb keeps only in-frame clonotypes and omits some of them. The sample consists of approximately 140,000 clones, less than 90% of them appearing once. Sequenced material: PBMCs or T cells enriched from blood (not recorded which). The receptors were gathered from a woman aged 45-59 years who had been exposed to COVID-19. Each CDR3 is given with its conserved first and last residue. The D gene is left open where the match is weak. Where a row states a size, it is once, few, many or the class of an expanded clone; other rows omit it.

V gene	D gene	J gene	clone size	CDR3 protein	CDR3 DNA
TRBV7-9	-	TRBJ2-1	-	CASSSRVSSYNEQFF	TGTGCCAGCAGCTCGCGGGTGAGCTCCTACAATGAGCAGTTCTTC
TRBV5-1	-	TRBJ1-1	-	CASSSYTDSRNTEAFF	TGCGCCAGCAGCTCTTATACGGACAGTCGGAACACTGAAGCTTTCTTT
TRBV7-9	-	TRBJ1-1	-	CASSLVVGGNTEAFF	TGTGCCAGCAGCTTAGTCGTGGGGGGGAACACTGAAGCTTTCTTT
TRBV4-3	TRBD1	TRBJ2-7	-	CASSLEGTGRYEQYF	TGCGCCAGCAGCCTAGAAGGGACAGGGCGCTACGAGCAGTACTTC
TRBV28	-	TRBJ1-1	few	CASSRGRGANTEAFF	TGTGCCAGCAGCAGGGGTCGGGGGGCTAACACTGAAGCTTTCTTT
TRBV1	-	TRBJ2-7	-	CTSSQEGLAGAYEQYF	TGCACCAGCAGCCAAGAGGGACTAGCGGGGGCCTACGAGCAGTACTTC
TRBV10-3	-	TRBJ2-7	-	CANGQSYEQYF	TGTGCCAATGGACAGTCCTACGAGCAGTACTTC
TRBV23-1	TRBD1	TRBJ1-1	-	CASSQTPGTGANTEAFF	TGCGCCAGCAGTCAAACCCCTGGGACAGGGGCGAACACTGAAGCTTTCTTT
TRBV7-9	-	TRBJ2-1	-	CASSQQTSPPRQFF	TGTGCCAGCAGCCAACAGACTAGTCCGCCGCGGCAGTTCTTC
TRBV19	TRBD2	TRBJ2-3	once	CASRLAGADTQYF	TGTGCCAGTAGACTAGCGGGTGCAGATACGCAGTATTTT
TRBV4-1	TRBD1	TRBJ1-6	-	CASSPRGQNSPLHF	TGCGCCAGCAGCCCCAGGGGGCAGAATTCACCCCTCCACTTT
TRBV9	TRBD1	TRBJ2-2	-	CASSVDLRGTTGELFF	TGTGCCAGCAGCGTAGACCTCAGGGGGACCACCGGGGAGCTGTTTTTT
TRBV24-1	-	TRBJ1-5	once	CATSDLLGGSNQPQHF	TGTGCCACCAGTGATTTGCTCGGCGGTAGCAATCAGCCCCAGCATTTT
TRBV18	TRBD1	TRBJ1-2	-	CASSPPGQGLSGGYTF	TGTGCCAGCTCACCACCGGGACAGGGCCTTAGTGGGGGCTACACCTTC
TRBV10-1	TRBD1	TRBJ2-7	-	CASSESIQGYEQYF	TGCGCCAGCAGTGAGTCGATACAGGGGTACGAGCAGTACTTC
TRBV7-6	TRBD2	TRBJ2-2	-	CASSRTSGGPNTGELFF	TGTGCCAGCAGCCGGACTAGCGGGGGGCCGAACACCGGGGAGCTGTTTTTT
TRBV18	TRBD1	TRBJ1-1	-	CASSPRTGAGNTEAFF	TGTGCCAGCTCACCTAGGACAGGGGCGGGGAACACTGAAGCTTTCTTT
TRBV30	-	TRBJ1-1	-	CACGRGMNTEAFF	TGTGCCTGCGGGCGGGGGATGAACACTGAAGCTTTCTTT
TRBV5-1	TRBD1	TRBJ1-3	-	CASSGDREQNTIYF	TGCGCCAGCTCCGGGGACAGGGAGCAAAACACCATATATTTT
TRBV9	-	TRBJ2-3	-	CASSVAGVAGSDTQYF	TGTGCCAGCAGCGTAGCTGGCGTAGCAGGGTCAGATACGCAGTATTTT
TRBV6-5	-	TRBJ2-7	-	CASSYRQGRGGYEQYF	TGTGCCAGCAGTTACAGACAGGGTCGGGGGGGCTACGAGCAGTACTTC
TRBV15	TRBD1	TRBJ1-1	-	CATSREGRDRNTEAFF	TGTGCCACCAGCAGAGAAGGCCGGGACAGGAACACTGAAGCTTTCTTT
TRBV24-1	-	TRBJ1-1	-	CATSEGASTEAFF	TGTGCCACCAGTGAGGGGGCGAGCACTGAAGCTTTCTTT
TRBV4-1	-	TRBJ1-4	few	CASSQYFGQATNEKLFF	-
TRBV14	TRBD2	TRBJ2-6	-	CASSQVLAGTPNVLTF	TGTGCCAGCAGCCAAGTTCTAGCGGGAACCCCCAACGTCCTGACTTTC
TRBV7-2	TRBD2	TRBJ2-1	few	CASSLMAGANEQFF	TGTGCCAGCAGCTTAATGGCGGGAGCGAATGAGCAGTTCTTC
TRBV19	TRBD1	TRBJ1-1	once	CASRDRENTEAFF	TGTGCCAGTCGGGACAGGGAAAACACTGAAGCTTTCTTT
TRBV2	-	TRBJ1-6	-	CASSEVGGGPLHF	TGTGCCAGCAGTGAGGTCGGTGGGGGGCCCCTCCACTTT
TRBV28	-	TRBJ2-1	-	CASSSAGQVRGFF	TGTGCCAGCAGTTCGGCCGGCCAGGTCCGGGGGTTCTTC
TRBV4-2	-	TRBJ2-2	-	CASSPNPGGRSSTGELFF	TGTGCCAGCAGCCCCAACCCGGGGGGCCGGTCGAGCACCGGGGAGCTGTTTTTT
TRBV19	-	TRBJ1-5	-	CASSIVEVGQNQPQHF	TGTGCCAGTAGTATAGTGGAGGTCGGGCAGAATCAGCCCCAGCATTTT
TRBV21-1	-	TRBJ2-1	-	CASSESGQNNEQFF	TGTGCCAGCAGCGAAAGCGGGCAGAACAATGAGCAGTTCTTC
TRBV27	TRBD1	TRBJ2-7	-	CASSHEYRGRDYEQYF	TGTGCCAGCAGTCACGAGTACAGGGGGCGGGACTACGAGCAGTACTTC
TRBV5-1	-	TRBJ1-3	-	CASSLAGVGGNTIYF	TGCGCCAGCAGCTTGGCAGGGGTCGGGGGAAACACCATATATTTT
TRBV7-9	TRBD2	TRBJ2-3	-	CASSLFGRGTTDTQYF	TGTGCCAGCAGCTTGTTCGGGAGGGGAACGACAGATACGCAGTATTTT
TRBV19	TRBD1	TRBJ1-4	few	CASSTTLDRGRDNEKLFF	TGTGCCAGTAGTACAACCCTCGACAGGGGGAGGGATAATGAAAAACTGTTTTTT
TRBV4-3	TRBD1	TRBJ2-7	-	CASSQLQGASYEQYF	TGCGCCAGCAGCCAATTACAGGGGGCCTCCTACGAGCAGTACTTC
TRBV5-1	TRBD2	TRBJ2-2	-	CASSTSTSGDSGELFF	TGCGCCAGCAGCACTTCGACTAGCGGGGACTCCGGGGAGCTGTTTTTT
TRBV12-3/TRBV12-4	-	TRBJ2-1	-	CASSLVGGQFF	TGTGCCAGCAGTTTGGTGGGAGGGCAGTTCTTC
TRBV3-1/TRBV3-2	-	TRBJ2-7	-	CASSQGEQTYEQYF	TGTGCCAGCAGCCAAGGTGAACAGACCTACGAGCAGTACTTC
TRBV19	TRBD1	TRBJ1-3	-	CASSVTGQSSGNTIYF	TGTGCCAGTAGTGTGACGGGACAGAGCTCTGGAAACACCATATATTTT
TRBV11-2	-	TRBJ1-1	once	CASSPLTGAFF	TGTGCCAGCAGCCCGTTAACCGGGGCTTTCTTT
TRBV19	TRBD2	TRBJ2-4	-	CASSRLAGARLAKNIQYF	TGTGCCAGTAGTCGACTAGCGGGGGCTCGTCTAGCCAAAAACATTCAGTACTTC
TRBV6-5	-	TRBJ2-7	-	CASIRGAGGEQYF	TGTGCCAGCATCAGGGGGGCGGGCGGCGAGCAGTACTTC
TRBV20-1	TRBD1	TRBJ1-3	-	CSASPGQARNTIYF	TGCAGTGCTAGTCCGGGACAGGCACGAAACACCATATATTTT
TRBV5-1	-	TRBJ2-7	-	CASSLSRGTYEQYF	TGCGCCAGCAGCTTGAGCAGGGGAACCTACGAGCAGTACTTC
TRBV19	-	TRBJ2-7	-	CASSKAVVPGYEQYF	TGTGCCAGTAGTAAGGCTGTGGTCCCGGGGTACGAGCAGTACTTC
TRBV5-1	TRBD1	TRBJ2-1	-	CASSLGTGGLNEQFF	TGCGCCAGCAGCTTGGGGACAGGAGGATTAAATGAGCAGTTCTTC
TRBV27	-	TRBJ1-5	-	CASSLGGPGGQPQHF	TGTGCCAGCAGTTTGGGGGGGCCCGGCGGTCAGCCCCAGCATTTT
TRBV5-1	TRBD1	TRBJ1-5	-	CASSLEGAGQPQHF	TGCGCCAGCAGCTTAGAGGGGGCAGGACAGCCCCAGCATTTT
TRBV11-3	TRBD1	TRBJ1-6	-	CASSSRQGDSPLHF	TGTGCCAGCAGCTCTCGACAGGGCGATTCACCCCTCCACTTT
TRBV19	TRBD1	TRBJ1-4	-	CASSTLRGTNEKLFF	TGTGCCAGTAGTACTCTCAGGGGGACTAATGAAAAACTGTTTTTT
TRBV12-5	-	TRBJ2-1	once	CASGFSVGEQFF	TGTGCTAGTGGTTTTAGCGTCGGGGAGCAGTTCTTC
TRBV5-4	TRBD1	TRBJ1-2	once	CASSPITGTGVLSGYTF	TGTGCCAGCAGCCCAATTACCGGGACAGGGGTTCTGAGTGGCTACACCTTC
TRBV10-1	-	TRBJ1-5	few	CASSLGGPNQPQHF	TGCGCCAGCTCTCTCGGCGGGCCGAATCAGCCCCAGCATTTT
TRBV5-3	-	TRBJ1-5	-	CARSLGQPGRQPQHF	TGTGCCAGAAGCTTGGGACAGCCGGGGAGGCAGCCCCAGCATTTT
TRBV6-5	-	TRBJ1-2	-	CASGNGGYGYTF	TGTGCCAGCGGGAATGGGGGGTACGGCTACACCTTC